The 12 T cell receptor beta chains below were found in one sample sequenced in a study of beta chain features in type 1 diabetes. Expressed TCRB transcripts were sequenced because the isolated RNA had all been reverse transcribed beforehand. Using immunoSEQ multiplex PCR, the repertoire was profiled, and TCRdb retains in-frame clones only, with some absent. This repertoire shows around 430,000 clones, approximately 30% found once; its top ten account for roughly 0.06%. Sequenced material: naive CD4+ T cells from blood. Receptors originate from a man younger than 30 in good health.

This sequence joins TRBV9 and TRBJ2-3; D is ambiguous. V lost 3 bases and J 6 bases, leaving 11 bases between the germline ends. There are 13 residues in the CDR3. Germline V gives CDR1 SGDLS, CDR2 YYNGEE. CDR3 coding DNA: TGTGCCAGCAGCGGCGTTCCCCGGGATACGCAGTATTTT. Translating it yields CASSGVPRDTQYF.

V gene TRBV6-1 combines with J gene TRBJ1-2; D is undetermined. V lost 4 bases, J lost 8 bases, and 8 bases lay in between. Germline V CDR1 and CDR2: MNHNS, SASEGT. This CDR3 region has 11 residues. The CDR3: CASSGVEGYTF. CDR3 in DNA: TGTGCCAGCAGTGGGGTGGAAGGCTACACCTTC.

The table lists this clone with a few counts. Other nucleotide sequences in the sample specify the same CDR3. The chain links TRBV11-2 to TRBJ2-3, with TRBD2 identical over 7 bases. Trimming cost V 1 base and J 0 bases; bases outside gene matches: 4. The CDR3 has 16 amino acids. Germline V gene data show CDR1 as SGHAT and CDR2 as FQNNGV. The CDR3 DNA sequence: TGTGCCAGCAGCTTAGGGCTAGCGGCTAGCACAGATACGCAGTATTTT. It yields the protein CASSLGLAASTDTQYF.

In this sample, this clone turned up a few times. The chain employs TRBV28 and TRBJ2-1; possibly TRBD2 for D (7 bases). Germline loops: CDR1 MDHEN, CDR2 SYDVKM. With 5 bases removed from V and 5 bases from J, the gap between germline ends came to 19 bases. The CDR3 length is 16 residues. The CDR3 spells CASSPRGGSGNNEQFF. CDR3 DNA sequence: TGTGCCAGCAGTCCAAGGGGGGGTTCTGGTAACAATGAGCAGTTCTTC.

For the CDR3, the DNA is TGTGCCATCAGTGAGTCGAGAGGAGGGAACCCCAATGAGCAGTTCTTC. Translating gives CAISESRGGNPNEQFF. This chain links TRBV10-3 with TRBJ2-1; D possibly corresponds to TRBD2 (6 bases). V was trimmed by 0 bases and J by 6 bases, leaving 15 bases between them. The CDR3 covers 16 residues. CDR1 is ENHRY, CDR2 SYGVKD, per germline.

The rearrangement links TRBV11-2 to TRBJ2-3; 7 positions match TRBD2. The germline V gene has CDR1 SGHAT and CDR2 FQNNGV. The CDR3 has 15 residues. The trim removed 5 bases at V and 0 bases at J, leaving 5 bases unmatched. The CDR3 DNA reads as TGTGCCAGCAGCGAACGGGGGGTGAGCACAGATACGCAGTATTTT. Its protein product is CASSERGVSTDTQYF.

The chain uses TRBV29-1 and TRBJ2-1, with 9 bases matching TRBD1. Germline V gene data show CDR1 as SQVTM and CDR2 as ANQGSEA. The CDR3 runs 15 residues. The trim removed 7 bases at V and 1 base at J, leaving 8 bases unmatched. CDR3 amino acids: CSAGHRGLSYNEQFF. In nucleotides, the CDR3 is TGCAGCGCCGGTCACAGGGGGCTTTCCTACAATGAGCAGTTCTTC.

A few counts support this clone. The V call is TRBV4-1, the J call TRBJ2-6; D is ambiguous. Deletions cut 0 bases from V and 2 bases from J, with 8 bases between. The CDR3 sequence is 16 residues long. Germline V gene lookup returns CDR1 MGHRA and CDR2 YSYEKL. The CDR3 reads CASSQDMGTGANVLTF. The CDR3 DNA reads TGCGCCAGCAGCCAAGATATGGGGACTGGGGCCAACGTCCTGACTTTC.

Concerning this clone itself: Additional DNA sequences in this sample encode the identical CDR3. V usage is TRBV14 and J usage is TRBJ1-2; D gene ambiguous. Trimming removed 0 bases at V and 5 bases at J, with 7 bases between. The CDR3 totals 13 residues. Germline values: CDR1 SGHDN, CDR2 FVKESK. DNA of the CDR3: TGTGCCAGCAGCCAAGATCGAAATTATGGCTACACCTTC. Translating it yields CASSQDRNYGYTF.

The V gene is TRBV10-3, the J gene TRBJ2-1; 12 nucleotides line up with TRBD2. V was clipped by 2 bases and J by 7 bases; unmatched bases: 6. The CDR3 has 16 residues. Germline loops: CDR1 ENHRY, CDR2 SYGVKD. CDR3 amino acids: CAISETTSGRSNEQFF. The CDR3, as DNA: TGTGCCATCAGTGAGACTACTAGCGGGAGGTCAAATGAGCAGTTCTTC.

This clone was found a few times. The rearrangement uses TRBV7-2 and TRBJ1-2; D uncertain. The CDR3 sequence is 12 residues long. Trimming left V 5 bases short and J 6 bases short, with 10 bases between. Germline assignment: CDR1 SGHTA and CDR2 FQGNSA. CDR3 in DNA: TGTGCCAGCAGCCCCCGAAAGAATGGCTACACCTTC. Translated: CASSPRKNGYTF.

This clone was counted between two and nine times. The chain couples TRBV5-1 to TRBJ2-7; no firm D call. CDR1 and CDR2 (germline): SGHRS, YFSETQ. V lost 2 bases and J 2 bases, leaving 8 bases between the germline ends. The CDR3 has 13 residues. For the CDR3, the DNA is TGCGCCAGCAGCTTCAACAGTGCCTACGAGCAGTACTTC. This translates into CASSFNSAYEQYF.